These 25 T cell receptor beta chains were all obtained from the same sample, sequenced in a study of Graves' ophthalmopathy and Graves' hyperthyroidism. Scientists amplified the TCR beta CDR3 regions from RNA transcripts. HTBI-primed RT-PCR formed the first round, and a multiplex PCR formed the second. One entry per CDR3 protein results from TCRdb running MiXCR on the multiplex PCR reads. The sample consists of over 200,000 distinct CDR3 sequences, 25% to 30% of them appearing once. The sequenced sample was peripheral blood. These receptors were obtained from a man aged 45 to 65 with Graves' ophthalmopathy.

This clonotype came up many times. V usage is TRBV6-5 and J usage is TRBJ1-2; weak D call: TRBD1 (5 bases). V lost 7 bases to trimming and J lost 4 bases, with 13 bases between them. Germline-derived CDR1 and CDR2 are MNHEY and SVGAGI. The CDR3 is made up of 13 amino acids. The CDR3 nucleotides are TGTGCCAGCAACCCGGGGGGAGGCTATGGCTACACCTTC. This sequence encodes CASNPGGGYGYTF.

V is TRBV11-1 and J is TRBJ1-2; no clear D. The CDR3 extends over 18 amino acids. V dropped 1 base and J dropped 4 bases, with 22 bases sitting between them. The V gene's germline CDR1 is SGHAT and CDR2 FQDESV (reference sequence). The CDR3 DNA is TGTGCCAGCAGCTTAGGGGCGTTCCTACCTTTTCGGTTCTATGGCTACACCTTC. Translated: CASSLGAFLPFRFYGYTF.

As to this clonotype: A much bigger clone sits one base away, suggesting this may be a read error. The rearrangement uses TRBV4-1 and TRBJ2-5; either TRBD1 or TRBD2 may supply D (6 bases each). The CDR3 is 19 amino acids. Per the germline V gene, CDR1 is MGHRA and CDR2 is YSYEKL. V was pared by 4 bases and J by 4 bases, with 28 bases between. CDR3 DNA: TGCGCCAGCAGCCCCTCTGGAGGGGCAGGGGACTTATCAGGAGAGACCCAGTACTTC. The encoded protein is CASSPSGGAGDLSGETQYF.

This clonotype was found many times. The chain joins TRBV6-1 to TRBJ1-1, with D uncertain. The CDR3 runs 12 residues. V was pared by 1 base and J by 4 bases, with 4 bases between. Germline V gene data show CDR1 as MNHNS and CDR2 as SASEGT. CDR3 sequence: CASSEGGTEAFF. In DNA, the CDR3 is TGTGCCAGCAGTGAAGGGGGCACTGAAGCTTTCTTT.

This clonotype was observed many times. J is TRBJ2-2 and V is TRBV4-1; 14 nucleotides match TRBD2. V shed 4 bases and J 6 bases; nucleotides not matched to a gene: 10. CDR1 is MGHRA and CDR2 is YSYEKL in the germline V gene. This CDR3 has 18 residues. The CDR3 coding sequence is TGCGCCAGCAGCCGAGCTGGGACTAGCGGGAGTTTCGCCGGGGAGCTGTTTTTT. Its translation: CASSRAGTSGSFAGELFF.

This clonotype was counted ten times or more. The chain joins TRBV5-1 to TRBJ1-5; D unresolved. The CDR3 has 16 amino acids. V dropped 0 bases and J dropped 0 bases, with 10 bases sitting between them. Germline-derived CDR1 and CDR2 are SGHRS and YFSETQ. The CDR3 coding sequence is TGCGCCAGCAGCTTGGTAACAGATTATAGCAATCAGCCCCAGCATTTT. Protein product: CASSLVTDYSNQPQHF.

The rearrangement joins TRBV20-1 to TRBJ1-5; possibly TRBD1 for D (6 bases). V lost 3 bases and J lost 6, with 15 bases in between. There are 14 residues in the CDR3. Germline V lookup: CDR1 DFQATT, CDR2 SNEGSKA (reference sequence). CDR3 sequence (DNA): TGCAGTGCTAGGGCAGGGGCGCCCGGTCAGCCCCAGCATTTT. The encoded protein is CSARAGAPGQPQHF.

There are many counts of this clonotype. The chain joins TRBV18 to TRBJ1-1; D ambiguous. The CDR3 runs 15 residues. Trimming removed 2 bases from V and 0 bases from J, with 10 bases in between. Per the germline V gene, CDR1 is KGHSH and CDR2 is LQKENI. CDR3 sequence: CASSPSGPMNTEAFF. The CDR3 DNA is TGTGCCAGCTCACCATCGGGCCCCATGAACACTGAAGCTTTCTTT. The complete variable domain, with remaining parts taken from reference TRBV18 and TRBJ1-1, reads NAGVMQNPRHLVRRRGQEARLRCSPMKGHSHVYWYRQLPEEGLKFMVYLQKENIIDESGMPKERFSAEFPKEGPSILRIQQVVRGDSAAYFCASSPSGPMNTEAFFGQGTRLTVV.

This clonotype has at least ten counts. This chain connects TRBV7-2 to TRBJ2-5; D possibly matches TRBD1 or TRBD2 (5 bases each). Germline CDR1 SGHTA, CDR2 FQGNSA. The CDR3 has 14 amino acids. V lost 4 bases, J lost 2 bases, and 11 bases lay in between. The CDR3 coding sequence is TGTGCCAGCAGCTCCGGGACGTTGCAAGAGACCCAGTACTTC. It specifies CASSSGTLQETQYF.

This clonotype was observed a few times. The genes are TRBV7-8 and TRBJ1-1; D is possibly TRBD1 (6 bases). Germline loops: CDR1 SGHVS, CDR2 FQNEAQ. V was clipped by 3 bases and J by 3 bases, with 14 bases between them. This CDR3 is built from 15 residues. The CDR3 DNA sequence: TGTGCCAGCAGCTTTACTAGGGGGACCCACACTGAAGCTTTCTTT. This sequence encodes CASSFTRGTHTEAFF. Using reference TRBV7-8 and TRBJ1-1 for the parts outside the CDR3, the full variable domain is GAGVSQSPRYKVAKRGQDVALRCDPISGHVSLFWYQQALGQGPEFLTYFQNEAQLDKSGLPSDRFFAERPEGSVSTLKIQRTQQEDSAVYLCASSFTRGTHTEAFFGQGTRLTVV.

This clonotype was seen at least ten times. CDR3 in DNA: TGTGCCAGCACTTCATGGCCGGGACAGGGCACCGGGGAGCTGTTTTTT. This translates into CASTSWPGQGTGELFF. The chain has TRBV27 and TRBJ2-2; 9 nucleotides line up with TRBD1. Germline loops: CDR1 MNHEY, CDR2 SMNVEV (reference sequence). The CDR3 totals 16 residues. The V and J ends lost 7 bases and 4 bases, in that order; junction bases with no gene match: 10.

The sample holds many counts of this clonotype. The V and J genes are TRBV24-1 and TRBJ1-2, with a weak D call TRBD1 (5 bases). There are 14 residues in the CDR3. Germline lookup yields CDR1 KGHDR and CDR2 SFDVKD. Trimming pared 4 bases from V and 4 bases from J, leaving 12 bases between. The CDR3 sequence is CATSDATVRYGYTF. CDR3 sequence (DNA): TGTGCCACCAGTGACGCGACAGTGCGCTATGGCTACACCTTC.

This clonotype was observed many times. V usage is TRBV6-5 and J usage is TRBJ2-7; possibly TRBD1 or TRBD2 for D (5 bases each). This CDR3 is built from 13 residues. Trimming stripped 7 bases from V and 7 bases from J, with 17 bases between. In germline, CDR1 is MNHEY, CDR2 SVGAGI. The CDR3: CASKIEGKVEQYF. In DNA, the CDR3 is TGTGCCAGCAAAATCGAGGGGAAAGTGGAGCAGTACTTC.

There are many counts of this clonotype. The CDR3 DNA sequence: TGTGCCAGCAGCTACGGGAGTTATGAAGCTTTCTTT. This translates into CASSYGSYEAFF. The chain combines TRBV7-2 with TRBJ1-1; D is undetermined. Trimming took off 4 bases at V and 7 bases at J, with 10 bases between the two ends. Germline values: CDR1 SGHTA, CDR2 FQGNSA. This CDR3 has 12 residues.

This clonotype was seen more than once but under ten times. The V call is TRBV6-5, the J call TRBJ2-5; D is ambiguous. The V and J ends lost 0 bases and 5 bases respectively, with 10 bases between them. CDR1 is MNHEY, CDR2 SVGAGI, per germline. This CDR3 region has 14 residues. CDR3 nucleotide sequence: TGTGCCAGCAGTTACTCGACGTCTCATGAGACCCAGTACTTC. Translation gives CASSYSTSHETQYF.

This clonotype has a count of ten or more. One junction end does not reproduce the germline sequence, and a read error may be involved. The rearrangement links TRBV29-1 to TRBJ2-5; no clear D gene. Germline values: CDR1 SQVTM, CDR2 ANQGSEA. The CDR3 length is 12 residues. CDR3 nucleotides: TGCAGCGCTGAATCAGCCGGGGAGACCCAGTACTTC. It translates to CSAESAGETQYF. The variable domain in full, completed from reference TRBV29-1 and TRBJ2-5, reads SAVISQKPSRDICQRGTSLTIQCQVDSQVTMMFWYRQQPGQSLTLIATANQGSEATYESGFVIDKFPISRPNLTFSTLTVSNMSPEDSSIYLCSAESAGETQYFGPGTRLLVL.

This rearrangement joins TRBV12-3 or TRBV12-4 to TRBJ2-7, with TRBD1 matching over 12 bases. V gave up 8 bases and J gave up 7 bases; unmatched junction bases: 18. The CDR3 runs 17 residues. For the CDR3, the DNA is TGTGCCAGCTCCAGCGGGCAGGGACAGGGGGCGCGTTTAGAGCAGTACTTC. It codes for CASSSGQGQGARLEQYF.

The gene calls are TRBV6-2 or TRBV6-3 and TRBJ2-7; the match to TRBD1 covers 10 bases. The CDR3 extends over 15 amino acids. The J segment lost 0 bases and the V segment lost 5 bases, leaving 4 bases of the junction unmatched. Germline V gene lookup returns CDR1 MNHEY and CDR2 SVGEGT. CDR3: CASSDRGRTSYEQYF. The CDR3 nucleotides read TGTGCCAGCAGTGACAGGGGGCGGACCTCCTACGAGCAGTACTTC.

This clonotype occurred many times. The chain employs TRBV5-1 and TRBJ2-2; D not resolved. The CDR3 is 14 residues long. CDR1 is SGHRS, CDR2 YFSETQ, per germline. V was clipped by 1 base and J by 0 bases, with 4 bases between them. CDR3 protein: CASSLIANTGELFF. The CDR3 region has the DNA TGCGCCAGCAGCTTGATAGCGAACACCGGGGAGCTGTTTTTT.

This chain joins TRBV27 and TRBJ2-5, with 11 bases fitting TRBD2. This CDR3 has 17 residues. The germline V gene encodes CDR1 MNHEY and CDR2 SMNVEV (reference sequence). Trimming took 5 bases from V and 7 from J; bases not matched to a gene: 15. CDR3 residues: CASSPQPSSGRWGTQYF. CDR3 DNA: TGTGCCAGCAGTCCCCAGCCATCTAGCGGGAGGTGGGGGACCCAGTACTTC.

In this sample, this clonotype turned up many times. This sequence joins TRBV3-1 and TRBJ2-4; the D gene is possibly TRBD2 (7 bases). The V end lost 3 bases, the J end lost 2 bases, and 26 bases lay between the germline ends. Looked up from germline, CDR1 is LGHDT and CDR2 is YNNKEL (reference sequence). The CDR3 has 20 amino acids. The DNA of the CDR3 is TGTGCCAGCAGCCATGATCTTCCCAGAGGGGGGGGGCTTACCAAAAACATTCAGTACTTC. It is translated as CASSHDLPRGGGLTKNIQYF.

This clonotype came up many times. The chain recombines TRBV20-1 with TRBJ2-7; TRBD2 agrees at 8 bases. The CDR3 runs to 14 residues. Unmatched junction bases numbered 10, after V lost 6 bases and J lost 3 bases. Germline loops: CDR1 DFQATT, CDR2 SNEGSKA (reference sequence). CDR3 in DNA: TGCAGTGCAGCCCACTTGGCGGGAGGCTACGAGCAGTACTTC. It codes for CSAAHLAGGYEQYF.

This clonotype has at least ten counts. The chain recombines TRBV6-1 with TRBJ2-7; D may be TRBD1 (5 bases). Germline loops: CDR1 MNHNS, CDR2 SASEGT. This CDR3 contains 16 residues. Trimming cost V 2 bases and J 0 bases, with 14 bases left between them. The CDR3 loop is CASSESDRLSSYEQYF. In DNA form, the CDR3 reads TGTGCCAGCAGTGAATCCGACAGACTCAGCTCCTACGAGCAGTACTTC.

This chain joins TRBV12-3 or TRBV12-4 and TRBJ2-7, with 8 bases matching TRBD1. With V trimmed by 8 bases and J by 3 bases, 6 bases remained unmatched. The CDR3 extends over 13 amino acids. The CDR3 spells CASSKDRDYEQYF. In DNA, the CDR3 is TGTGCCAGCTCAAAGGACAGGGACTACGAGCAGTACTTC.

This clonotype appeared many times. The genes are TRBV6-5 and TRBJ2-5, with TRBD2 as a possible D gene (5 bases). Deletions cut 2 bases from V and 4 bases from J, with 14 bases between. Germline CDR1 is MNHEY and CDR2 is SVGAGI. CDR3 size: 15 residues. CDR3 sequence (DNA): TGTGCCAGCAGTTACACCAACGGGATGCGAGAGACCCAGTACTTC. It is translated as CASSYTNGMRETQYF.